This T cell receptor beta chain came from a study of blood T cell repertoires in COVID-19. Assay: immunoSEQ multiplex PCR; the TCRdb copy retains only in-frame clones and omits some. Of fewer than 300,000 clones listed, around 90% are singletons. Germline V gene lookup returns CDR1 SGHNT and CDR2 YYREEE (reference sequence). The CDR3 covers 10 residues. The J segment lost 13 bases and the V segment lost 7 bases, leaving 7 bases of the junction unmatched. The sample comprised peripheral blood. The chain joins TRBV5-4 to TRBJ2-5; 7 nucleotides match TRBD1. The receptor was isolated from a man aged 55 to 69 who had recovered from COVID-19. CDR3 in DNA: TGTGCCAGCCGACCGGGACAGATGTACTTC. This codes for CASRPGQMYF.